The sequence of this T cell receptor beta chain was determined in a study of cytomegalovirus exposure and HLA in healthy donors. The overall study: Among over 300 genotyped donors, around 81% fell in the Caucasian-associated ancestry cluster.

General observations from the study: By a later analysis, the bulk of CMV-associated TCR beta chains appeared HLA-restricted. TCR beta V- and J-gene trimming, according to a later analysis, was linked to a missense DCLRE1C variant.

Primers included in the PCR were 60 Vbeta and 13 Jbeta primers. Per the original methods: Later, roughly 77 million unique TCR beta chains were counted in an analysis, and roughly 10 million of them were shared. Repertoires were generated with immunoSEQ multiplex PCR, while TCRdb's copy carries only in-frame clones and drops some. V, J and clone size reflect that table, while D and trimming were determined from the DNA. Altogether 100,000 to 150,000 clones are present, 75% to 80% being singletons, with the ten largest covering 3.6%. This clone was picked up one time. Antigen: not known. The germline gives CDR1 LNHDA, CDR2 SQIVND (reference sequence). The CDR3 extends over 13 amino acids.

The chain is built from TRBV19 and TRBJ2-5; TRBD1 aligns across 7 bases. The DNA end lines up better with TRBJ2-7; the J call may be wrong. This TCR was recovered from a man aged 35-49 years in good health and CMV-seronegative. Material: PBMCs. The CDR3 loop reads CASRARDSDEQYF. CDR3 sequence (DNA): TGTGCCAGTAGGGCCCGGGACAGCGACGAGCAGTACTTC.